This is a list of T cell receptor beta chains from one sample in a study of patients and donors after allogeneic stem cell transplantation. A single record per CDR3 protein comes from TCRdb applying MiXCR to the RT-PCR reads. The sample lists some 960,000 distinct CDR3 sequences; more than 15% were seen once. The sample consisted of blood, either unsorted or a sorted T cell fraction (not recorded which). These receptors came from a human donor who was either an allogeneic HSCT recipient or a stem cell or donor lymphocyte infusion donor (not recorded which). It is not recorded whose cells these are; they may come from a transplant donor. CDR3s include the opening cysteine and the closing phenylalanine or tryptophan. The order of the fields is CDR3 DNA, CDR3 protein, V gene, clone size, J gene, D gene. The D gene is left open where the match is weak. Size values are once, few and many counts, or a class for expanded clones, and some rows have none.

CDR3 DNA: TGTGCCAGCAGCTTAACGGGCGGCTATCAAGAGACCCAGTACTTC
CDR3 protein: CASSLTGGYQETQYF
V gene: TRBV7-3
clone size: NA
J gene: TRBJ2-5
D gene: NA

CDR3 DNA: TGCGCCAGCAGCCAAGATTTAACCCGCGGGAATGGCTACACCTTC
CDR3 protein: CASSQDLTRGNGYTF
V gene: TRBV4-3
clone size: NA
J gene: TRBJ1-2
D gene: NA

CDR3 DNA: TGCAGTGCTAGGGGTGGGGACGGGGAGTGGAATTCACCCCTCCACTTT
CDR3 protein: CSARGGDGEWNSPLHF
V gene: TRBV20-1
clone size: NA
J gene: TRBJ1-6
D gene: NA

CDR3 DNA: TGCGCCAGCAGCGACGGGACGGAAAGCAATCAGCCCCAGCATTTT
CDR3 protein: CASSDGTESNQPQHF
V gene: TRBV5-1
clone size: NA
J gene: TRBJ1-5
D gene: NA

CDR3 DNA: TGTGCCAGCAGTCCATCACCTCAAGGGGAGCTGTTTTTT
CDR3 protein: CASSPSPQGELFF
V gene: TRBV12-3/TRBV12-4
clone size: many
J gene: TRBJ2-2
D gene: NA

CDR3 DNA: TGTGCCAGCAGCCCCTATCCAGGGCCAGATACGCAGTATTTT
CDR3 protein: CASSPYPGPDTQYF
V gene: TRBV7-3
clone size: NA
J gene: TRBJ2-3
D gene: NA

CDR3 DNA: TGCAGTGCTAGAGCCACGGCGGGCGTTGCGGGGTCACCCCTCCACTTT
CDR3 protein: CSARATAGVAGSPLHF
V gene: TRBV20-1
clone size: NA
J gene: TRBJ1-6
D gene: NA

CDR3 DNA: TGTGCCTGGAGTGTAAGGGGGGCCACCTACAATGAGCAGTTCTTC
CDR3 protein: CAWSVRGATYNEQFF
V gene: TRBV30
clone size: NA
J gene: TRBJ2-1
D gene: NA

CDR3 DNA: TGTGCCACCAGCAGAGGGTTCCTAGCGGGGGACCATTCGGATACGCAGTATTTT
CDR3 protein: CATSRGFLAGDHSDTQYF
V gene: TRBV15
clone size: few
J gene: TRBJ2-3
D gene: TRBD2

CDR3 DNA: TGCAGTGCTAGAGATCTGACAGGGCGGGACAATGAGCAGTTCTTC
CDR3 protein: CSARDLTGRDNEQFF
V gene: TRBV20-1
clone size: NA
J gene: TRBJ2-1
D gene: TRBD1

CDR3 DNA: TGCAGTGCTAGATCGGTGACCAGCACAGATACGCAGTATTTT
CDR3 protein: CSARSVTSTDTQYF
V gene: TRBV20-1
clone size: NA
J gene: TRBJ2-3
D gene: NA

CDR3 DNA: TGTGCCAGCAGCCAACCACCTGGAAACACCATATATTTT
CDR3 protein: CASSQPPGNTIYF
V gene: TRBV7-3
clone size: few
J gene: TRBJ1-3
D gene: NA

CDR3 DNA: TGTGCCAGTAGTATCGGCGGCGGGGAGCTGTTTTTT
CDR3 protein: CASSIGGGELFF
V gene: TRBV19
clone size: few
J gene: TRBJ2-2
D gene: NA

CDR3 DNA: TGCAGTGCTAGAGATGAAGCGGGACTAGCGGGGAGAGAGCAGTACTTC
CDR3 protein: CSARDEAGLAGREQYF
V gene: TRBV20-1
clone size: NA
J gene: TRBJ2-7
D gene: TRBD2

CDR3 DNA: TGTGCCAGCAGTTTAATGGGGGCTCTCTACAATGAGCAGTTCTTC
CDR3 protein: CASSLMGALYNEQFF
V gene: TRBV12-3/TRBV12-4
clone size: few
J gene: TRBJ2-1
D gene: NA

CDR3 DNA: TGTGCCAGCAGCCAAGAAAATCTGGGGATAGCCAAAAACATTCAGTACTTC
CDR3 protein: CASSQENLGIAKNIQYF
V gene: TRBV3-1
clone size: many
J gene: TRBJ2-4
D gene: NA

CDR3 DNA: TGTGCCAGCAGCCAGGGTTTATATCAGCCCCAGCATTTT
CDR3 protein: CASSQGLYQPQHF
V gene: TRBV28
clone size: NA
J gene: TRBJ1-5
D gene: NA

CDR3 DNA: TGCAGTGCTAGAGATTCCCTAGCATGGAGCACAGATACGCAGTATTTT
CDR3 protein: CSARDSLAWSTDTQYF
V gene: TRBV20-1
clone size: NA
J gene: TRBJ2-3
D gene: NA

CDR3 DNA: TGCAGTGCTAGAGGATGGGGAGACAGCAGGTCCTATAATTCACCCCTCCACTTT
CDR3 protein: CSARGWGDSRSYNSPLHF
V gene: TRBV20-1
clone size: few
J gene: TRBJ1-6
D gene: NA

CDR3 DNA: TGTGCCAGCGTGGGTATGAACACTGAAGCTTTCTTT
CDR3 protein: CASVGMNTEAFF
V gene: TRBV7-6
clone size: few
J gene: TRBJ1-1
D gene: NA